Sequencing of this TCR beta chain was carried out in a study of blood T cells in healthy people across ages. The authors ran a second PCR of roughly 6 to 12 cycles using a sample-barcoded 5' primer and a J-beta primer mix. TCRdb reanalysed the 5' RACE reads using MiXCR and keeps one entry per CDR3 protein. The sample contains fewer than 800,000 distinct CDR3 sequences, approximately 49% of which appear only once. The CDR3 is 12 residues long. The germline gives CDR1 DFQATT, CDR2 SNEGSKA (reference sequence). Trimming removed 4 bases from V and 5 bases from J, with 9 bases in between. This chain links TRBV20-1 with TRBJ1-5, with a weak D call TRBD1 (5 bases). This sequence was found in a woman aged 55 to 70 in good health. The sequencing sample was made of blood. The CDR3 bases are TGCAGTGCTATGGGGGGGGATCAGCCCCAGCATTTT. This codes for CSAMGGDQPQHF.